The text below deals with one T cell receptor (beta chain). The sample comes from a study of CD8+ T cells in alopecia areata. Study summary: Treated patients received oral tofacitinib, 5 to 10 mg twice daily.

Germline-derived CDR1 and CDR2 are SGDLS and YYNGEE. The CDR3 has 16 amino acids. Trimming pared 0 bases from V and 6 bases from J, leaving 18 bases between. After isolation, RNA underwent reverse transcription to generate cDNA as the sequencing template. TCRdb's copy holds only in-frame clones and misses some; the assay was immunoSEQ multiplex PCR. The sample holds 69,000 or so clones, roughly 61% seen once. From alopecia areata patients, lesional scalp punch biopsies and peripheral blood were collected. V usage is TRBV9 and J usage is TRBJ1-1, with D maybe TRBD1 (6 bases). This sequence was found in a human donor with alopecia areata. The sample here was CD8+ T cells sorted from blood, taken at week 0. CDR3 amino acids: CASSVAHTGLLAEAFF. In nucleotides, the CDR3 is TGTGCCAGCAGCGTAGCTCACACAGGGTTGCTCGCTGAAGCTTTCTTT.